Sequencing of this TCR beta chain was carried out in a study of cytotoxic CD8 clonotypes in ibrutinib-treated CLL. For the study at large: Among the patients, ten to eleven presented as relapsed/refractory and 15 as treatment-naive; fewer than 18 showed unmutated IGHV. Response was recorded as partial in approximately 24 patients and complete in 2; at median roughly 68 months, approximately 14 remained remitted and approximately twelve had progressed. Across samples, productive templates numbered 250,000 to 300,000 and productive rearrangements reached around 98,000 on average.

Study-wide results and limits: Elevated clonality accompanied ibrutinib response, with a return toward baseline values at progression.

As concerns this clone: Its antigen remains unidentified.

The V and J ends lost 4 bases and 3 bases, in that order; junction bases with no gene match: 11. Per the germline V gene, CDR1 is SGHNT and CDR2 is YYREEE (reference sequence). The CDR3 is made up of 16 amino acids. Assay used: immunoSEQ multiplex PCR; TCRdb lists only in-frame clones, some missing. The data contain 90,000 to 95,000 clones, roughly three quarters of them singletons. This sequence was found in a human donor with chronic lymphocytic leukemia. The J gene is TRBJ2-7, the V gene TRBV5-4, with TRBD1 matching over 9 bases. The source material was PBMCs, sampled after 24 months of ibrutinib treatment. CDR3 coding DNA: TGTGCCAGCAGCGTTGCCTTGACAGGGGGATACTACGAGCAGTACTTC. Amino acid sequence: CASSVALTGGYYEQYF. Filled out from reference TRBV5-4 and TRBJ2-7, the complete variable domain reads ETGVTQSPTHLIKTRGQQVTLRCSSQSGHNTVSWYQQALGQGPQFIFQYYREEENGRGNFPPRFSGLQFPNYSSELNVNALELDDSALYLCASSVALTGGYYEQYFGPGTRLTVT.